Following are 31 T cell receptor beta chains from one sample sequenced in a study of Graves' ophthalmopathy and Graves' hyperthyroidism. From RNA, the CDR3 regions of TCR beta chains were amplified and sequenced. Investigators did first-round RT-PCR with HTBI primers, then second-round multiplex PCR. TCRdb passed the multiplex PCR reads through MiXCR, listing each CDR3 protein once. The sample yields some 360,000 distinct CDR3 sequences, about 18% seen once. The sequencing input was peripheral blood. These receptors came from an adult woman with stable Graves' hyperthyroidism.

This clonotype was detected a few times. The chain uses TRBV20-1 and TRBJ2-7; D is uncertain. Germline CDR1 is DFQATT and CDR2 is SNEGSKA (reference sequence). Trimming cost V 6 bases and J 7 bases, with 13 bases left between them. This CDR3 has 11 amino acids. The CDR3 loop reads CSATTLGEQYF. CDR3 DNA: TGCAGTGCCACAACCCTGGGGGAGCAGTACTTC.

Ten or more counts support this clonotype. The chain employs TRBV5-1 and TRBJ1-1, with D perhaps matching TRBD1 (5 bases). The germline CDR1 and CDR2 sequences are SGHRS and YFSETQ. V gave up 4 bases and J gave up 11 bases, with 12 bases separating them. The CDR3 runs 11 residues. The CDR3 bases are TGCGCCAGCAGCGAAGGGACGAGTGCTTTCTTT. Translation gives CASSEGTSAFF.

This clonotype was seen ten or more times. The germline gene is not matched at one end of the junction; a read error may be the cause. The V and J genes are TRBV12-3 or TRBV12-4 and TRBJ2-7; D is perhaps TRBD1 or TRBD2 (6 bases each). The CDR3 covers 13 residues. CDR3 loop: CASSFGGLNEQCF. The CDR3 bases are TGTGCCAGCAGTTTCGGGGGCCTAAACGAGCAGTGCTTC.

This chain connects TRBV5-1 to TRBJ2-3; 15 nucleotides line up with TRBD2. The V gene's germline CDR1 is SGHRS and CDR2 YFSETQ. The CDR3 is made up of 18 amino acids. With 1 base clipped from V and 2 bases from J, the junction kept 5 bases outside the gene matches. In DNA, the CDR3 is TGCGCCAGCAGCTTGCCGGGACTAGCGGGAGGTGACACAGATACGCAGTATTTT. It yields the protein CASSLPGLAGGDTDTQYF. Together with reference TRBV5-1 and TRBJ2-3, the CDR3 gives the full variable domain: KAGVTQTPRYLIKTRGQQVTLSCSPISGHRSVSWYQQTPGQGLQFLFEYFSETQRNKGNFPGRFSGRQFSNSRSEMNVSTLELGDSALYLCASSLPGLAGGDTDTQYFGPGTRLTVL.

This clonotype turned up a few times. A much larger clonotype is one base distant, so this may be a read error. The chain combines TRBV4-3 with TRBJ1-1; D not certain. The germline V gene has CDR1 LGHNA and CDR2 YSLEER. V dropped 2 bases and J dropped 4 bases, with 8 bases sitting between them. This CDR3 comprises 13 residues. The CDR3 nucleotides read TGCGCCAGCAGCCAAAACCAAAGCACTGAAGCTTTCTTT. Residues: CASSQNQSTEAFF.

At least ten counts were recorded for this clonotype. The V call is TRBV6-2 or TRBV6-3, the J call TRBJ1-5; D is uncertain. Trimming left V 8 bases short and J 3 bases short, with 8 bases between. The germline V gene encodes CDR1 MNHEY and CDR2 SVGEGT. CDR3 length: 12 residues. The CDR3 sequence is CASRVANQPQHF. The CDR3 bases are TGTGCCAGCCGGGTTGCCAATCAGCCCCAGCATTTT.

This clonotype was seen at least ten times. The chain recombines TRBV15 with TRBJ2-7; TRBD1 aligns across 9 bases. The CDR3 runs to 17 residues. Germline V CDR1 and CDR2: LNHNV, YYDKDF (reference sequence). The junction had 9 bases not matched to a gene; V was cut back by 3 bases and J by 0 bases. CDR3: CATSSNRLDRGSYEQYF. CDR3 bases: TGTGCCACCAGCAGCAACCGGTTGGACAGGGGCTCCTACGAGCAGTACTTC.

This clonotype was observed at least ten times. The chain is built from TRBV28 and TRBJ2-2, with a tentative D call TRBD1 (5 bases). This CDR3 has 12 amino acids. Trimming stripped 7 bases from V and 5 bases from J, with 8 bases between. Germline CDR1 MDHEN, CDR2 SYDVKM. In DNA, the CDR3 is TGTGCCAGCAAGGGGTTTACCGGGGAGCTGTTTTTT. It translates to CASKGFTGELFF.

This rearrangement joins TRBV29-1 to TRBJ2-6; D is undetermined. Trimming removed 4 bases from V and 3 bases from J, with 10 bases in between. The germline CDR1 and CDR2 sequences are SQVTM and ANQGSEA. The CDR3 consists of 14 residues. The CDR3 DNA sequence: TGCAGCGTTGTTACAGCCCATGGGGCCAACGTCCTGACTTTC. Translation: CSVVTAHGANVLTF.

Turning to this clonotype: A read error may explain this, as a much larger clone is one base away. The rearrangement uses TRBV12-3 or TRBV12-4 and TRBJ2-7, with D hard to call. The V gene lost 1 base and the J gene lost 3 bases, with 16 bases spanning the gap. The CDR3 loop spans 16 amino acids. The CDR3 sequence: CASSLVGGIGFYEQYF. For the CDR3, the DNA is TGTGCCAGCAGTTTAGTCGGTGGGATAGGTTTCTACGAGCAGTACTTC.

The V gene is TRBV6-1, the J gene TRBJ1-2; 9 bases match TRBD1. CDR1 and CDR2 from the germline V gene are MNHNS and SASEGT. The ends lost 7 bases at V and 6 bases at J; junction bases unmatched: 9. The CDR3 is 14 amino acids. The CDR3 sequence: CASIRRTGVDGYTF. CDR3 DNA: TGTGCCAGCATTCGCCGGACAGGGGTGGATGGCTACACCTTC.

This clonotype was seen repeatedly, ten times or more. The chain joins TRBV15 to TRBJ2-7; 10 bases agree with TRBD1. V dropped 1 base and J dropped 6; count of bases not matched to a gene: 0. This CDR3 region has 13 residues. Germline values: CDR1 LNHNV, CDR2 YYDKDF (reference sequence). The CDR3 DNA reads TGTGCCACCAGCAGAGGGACAGGGGGCGAGCAGTACTTC. Its protein product is CATSRGTGGEQYF.

This clonotype was detected only a few times. This chain connects TRBV2 to TRBJ2-7; D is ambiguous. The germline V and J ends were trimmed by 11 bases and 3 bases, with 11 bases remaining between them. CDR1 is SNHLY and CDR2 is FYNNEI in the germline V gene. This CDR3 is built from 11 residues. This chain's CDR3 is CAAYVGYEQYF. DNA of the CDR3: TGTGCCGCGTATGTCGGCTACGAGCAGTACTTC.

This clonotype was recorded a few times. The J gene is TRBJ2-4, the V gene TRBV3-1; no clear D gene. The CDR3 is 17 amino acids. Germline V gives CDR1 LGHDT, CDR2 YNNKEL (reference sequence). V was shortened by 0 bases and J by 1 base, with 13 bases between the two germline ends. The CDR3 region is CASSQDLSGVAKNIQYF. The CDR3 nucleotides read TGTGCCAGCAGCCAAGATCTATCAGGAGTTGCCAAAAACATTCAGTACTTC.

This clonotype came up many times. This chain uses TRBV10-3 with TRBJ2-7; 8 bases map to TRBD1. J lost 0 bases, V lost 10 bases, and 11 bases had no gene match. The CDR3 covers 15 residues. CDR1 is ENHRY and CDR2 is SYGVKD in the germline V gene. CDR3 loop: CATKRDRTISYEQYF. In DNA, the CDR3 is TGTGCCACGAAACGGGACAGGACCATCTCCTACGAGCAGTACTTC.

This clonotype was detected ten times or more. The CDR3: CASSEIGGSQETQYF. CDR3 DNA sequence: TGTGCCAGCAGTGAAATCGGGGGTTCACAAGAGACCCAGTACTTC. This chain joins TRBV6-1 and TRBJ2-5; D is possibly TRBD2 (6 bases). The CDR3 is 15 amino acids. The germline CDR1 and CDR2 sequences are MNHNS and SASEGT. V lost 2 bases, J lost 2 bases, and 12 bases lay in between.

The chain uses TRBV20-1 and TRBJ1-6; tentatively, D is TRBD1 (5 bases). Between the trimmed V and J ends, which lost 4 bases and 4 bases, there was a span of 11 bases. Germline CDR1 reads DFQATT; CDR2 reads SNEGSKA (reference sequence). The CDR3 is 14 residues long. The CDR3 bases are TGCAGTGCTAATTTAGGGGCTTATAATTCACCCCTCCACTTT. This gives the protein CSANLGAYNSPLHF.

At least ten counts were recorded for this clonotype. The chain carries TRBV12-3 or TRBV12-4 and TRBJ2-7; D could derive from TRBD1 or TRBD2 (5 bases each). CDR3 size: 13 residues. V gave up 2 bases and J gave up 2 bases, with 7 bases separating them. The CDR3 region has the DNA TGTGCCAGCAGTTTATGGGGGACCTACGAGCAGTACTTC. This translates into CASSLWGTYEQYF.

This clonotype was observed a handful of times. The chain is built from TRBV7-9 and TRBJ2-7, with 7 bases matching TRBD1. J lost 3 bases, V lost 5 bases, and 10 bases had no gene match. Germline assignment: CDR1 SEHNR and CDR2 FQNEAQ (reference sequence). The CDR3 runs to 15 residues. The CDR3 bases are TGTGCCAGCAGCCCAGGTTGGGACAGTCTCTACGAGCAGTACTTC. Its protein product is CASSPGWDSLYEQYF.

This clonotype has a handful of counts. This may be a read error, as it is one base from a much larger clone. The genes are TRBV12-3 or TRBV12-4 and TRBJ2-7; maybe TRBD1 (5 bases). Trimming cost V 0 bases and J 3 bases, with 6 bases left between them. The CDR3 runs 13 residues. The CDR3 spells CASSLATGYEQYF. CDR3 nucleotides: TGTGCCAGCAGTTTAGCAACAGGCTACGAGCAGTACTTC.

At least ten counts were recorded for this clonotype. This CDR3 reads CARGGRGGNTGELFF. The CDR3 nucleotides are TGTGCCAGGGGGGGCCGCGGAGGGAACACCGGGGAGCTGTTTTTT. The chain couples TRBV2 to TRBJ2-2, with D possibly being TRBD1 or TRBD2 (6 bases each). This CDR3 comprises 15 residues. In germline, CDR1 is SNHLY, CDR2 FYNNEI. Trimming shortened V by 9 bases and J by 1 base, and 15 bases separated the two germline ends.

In this sample, this clonotype turned up many times. The chain carries TRBV19 and TRBJ1-3, with unresolved D. V lost 5 bases and J lost 7, with 6 bases in between. The CDR3 is 11 amino acids. CDR1 and CDR2 from the germline V gene are LNHDA and SQIVND (reference sequence). CDR3: CASSRRNTIYF. The CDR3 coding sequence is TGTGCCAGTAGTCGTCGGAACACCATATATTTT.

A note on this clonotype: An end of the junction does not agree with germline; a read error may underlie this. This chain connects TRBV12-5 to TRBJ2-4, with unresolved D. Per germline, CDR1 LGHNT and CDR2 FRNRAP. The CDR3 totals 12 residues. CDR3 coding DNA: TGTGCTAGTGGTTTGACCAAAAACATTAAGTACTTC. This encodes CASGLTKNIKYF.

To note about this clonotype: One end of the junction is discordant with germline, which a read error may explain. The chain employs TRBV7-2 and TRBJ2-7; D gene unclear. From germline, CDR1 is SGHTA and CDR2 FQGNSA. The CDR3 sequence is 15 residues long. Written as DNA, the CDR3 is TGTGCCAGCGGCTTAAGCACGAGGAGCTCCTACGAGCAGTACTTC. This sequence encodes CASGLSTRSSYEQYF.

This clonotype appeared many times. This chain links TRBV30 with TRBJ1-3; no clear D gene. Germline loops: CDR1 GTSNPN, CDR2 SVGIG (reference sequence). The CDR3 sequence is 12 residues long. V was trimmed by 0 bases and J by 8 bases, leaving 8 bases between them. In DNA form, the CDR3 reads TGTGCCTGGAGTGTACTATGGGACACCATATATTTT. It encodes CAWSVLWDTIYF.

This clonotype was seen ten or more times. This chain links TRBV2 with TRBJ1-3; D gene unclear. Deletions cut 8 bases from V and 1 base from J, with 6 bases between. The CDR3 spans 12 residues. CDR1 SNHLY and CDR2 FYNNEI come from the germline V gene. The chain's CDR3 is CASGGSGNTIYF. For the CDR3, the DNA is TGTGCCAGCGGCGGGTCTGGAAACACCATATATTTT.

This clonotype was recorded at least ten times. The chain employs TRBV5-1 and TRBJ1-2; 9 nucleotides line up with TRBD1. This CDR3 contains 15 residues. Germline CDR1 SGHRS, CDR2 YFSETQ. Unmatched junction bases numbered 6, after V lost 4 bases and J lost 2 bases. This chain's CDR3 is CASSPGQGWNYGYTF. The CDR3 DNA sequence: TGCGCCAGCAGCCCGGGACAGGGATGGAACTATGGCTACACCTTC. The complete variable domain, with remaining parts taken from reference TRBV5-1 and TRBJ1-2, reads KAGVTQTPRYLIKTRGQQVTLSCSPISGHRSVSWYQQTPGQGLQFLFEYFSETQRNKGNFPGRFSGRQFSNSRSEMNVSTLELGDSALYLCASSPGQGWNYGYTFGSGTRLTVV.

This clonotype was counted many times. V and J are TRBV6-5 and TRBJ2-7; 7 bases agree with TRBD1. The germline gives CDR1 MNHEY, CDR2 SVGAGI. V was clipped by 0 bases and J by 2 bases; unmatched bases: 4. The CDR3 spans 15 residues. This CDR3 is CASSYSTGFPYEQYF. CDR3 DNA: TGTGCCAGCAGTTACTCGACAGGGTTCCCCTACGAGCAGTACTTC.

This clonotype was seen at least ten times. The chain combines TRBV20-1 with TRBJ2-7; 7 nucleotides match TRBD1. The CDR3 sequence is 15 residues long. Germline loops: CDR1 DFQATT, CDR2 SNEGSKA (reference sequence). V lost 6 bases and J lost 2; bases outside the gene matches: 13. The CDR3 spells CSAPRAETGAYEQYF. For the CDR3, the DNA is TGCAGTGCACCCCGCGCCGAAACAGGGGCCTACGAGCAGTACTTC.

Concerning this clonotype: The final CDR3 position lacks the conserved phenylalanine or tryptophan, pointing to a likely read error. The chain joins TRBV12-3 or TRBV12-4 to TRBJ1-2; no clear D gene. Trimming pared 6 bases from V and 2 bases from J, leaving 13 bases between. This CDR3 region has 14 residues. The chain's CDR3 is CASRYIRRNYGYTV. In DNA, the CDR3 is TGTGCCAGCAGATACATACGGCGAAACTATGGCTACACCGTC.

The table lists this clonotype with many counts. This sequence joins TRBV5-1 and TRBJ2-7; 10 bases map to TRBD1. Per germline, CDR1 SGHRS and CDR2 YFSETQ. The CDR3 has 15 residues. J lost 4 bases, V lost 0 bases, and 4 bases had no gene match. Here the CDR3 DNA reads TGCGCCAGCAGCTTGGATCGGGGACAGGGGTACGAGCAGTACTTC. Its translation is CASSLDRGQGYEQYF.